Listed here are 21 T cell receptor beta chains from one sample, sequenced in a study of T cells in Graves' hyperthyroidism and ophthalmopathy. Amplification yielded TCR beta CDR3 regions, with RNA transcripts as the source. The primer set for the first-round RT-PCR of the TCR CDR3 was HTBI. TCRdb processed the multiplex PCR reads anew with MiXCR; each CDR3 protein has one entry. The profile shows 450,000 to 700,000 distinct CDR3 sequences, roughly 50% of them singletons. Material: peripheral blood or thyroid tissue (not recorded which). These receptors were taken from an adult woman with Graves' disease, either hyperthyroidism or ophthalmopathy (not recorded which).

This clonotype showed up just a few times. This chain connects TRBV3-1 to TRBJ2-7, with 10 bases matching TRBD2. The CDR3 length is 18 residues. Looked up from germline, CDR1 is LGHDT and CDR2 is YNNKEL (reference sequence). With V trimmed by 5 bases and J by 2 bases, 15 bases remained unmatched. CDR3 loop: CASSSPSGGGIGPYEQYF. In nucleotides, the CDR3 is TGTGCCAGCAGCTCCCCTAGCGGGGGAGGCATCGGACCCTACGAGCAGTACTTC.

The genes are TRBV7-3 and TRBJ2-6; perhaps TRBD2 as D (6 bases). V was clipped by 5 bases and J by 6 bases, with 11 bases between them. The V gene's germline CDR1 is SGHTA and CDR2 FQGTGA. This CDR3 comprises 14 residues. The CDR3, as DNA: TGTGCCAGCAGCCCGGGCGGGACGGCCAACGTCCTGACTTTC. The encoded protein is CASSPGGTANVLTF.

The rearrangement uses TRBV20-1 and TRBJ1-6; D perhaps matches TRBD1 (5 bases). Looked up from germline, CDR1 is DFQATT and CDR2 is SNEGSKA (reference sequence). The ends were cut back, 4 bases at V and 7 bases at J, with 17 bases in the middle. The length of the CDR3 is 15 residues. The CDR3 region is CSATLRQGRNSPLHF. The DNA for the CDR3 is TGCAGTGCTACCCTTCGGCAGGGCAGAAATTCACCCCTCCACTTT.

The chain joins TRBV29-1 to TRBJ2-2; unclear D gene. Germline CDR1 and CDR2: SQVTM and ANQGSEA. The CDR3 extends over 11 amino acids. Trimming took 6 bases from V and 5 from J, leaving 7 bases between them. The CDR3 DNA sequence: TGCAGCGTAGCAGAAACCGGGGAGCTGTTTTTT. This encodes CSVAETGELFF.

At least ten counts were recorded for this clonotype. The CDR3 loop is CASSSYLGQPQHF. CDR3 in DNA: TGTGCCAGCAGTTCTTACCTGGGTCAGCCCCAGCATTTT. The V and J genes are TRBV6-5 and TRBJ1-5; D gene ambiguous. The germline V gene has CDR1 MNHEY and CDR2 SVGAGI. V lost 4 bases and J lost 6, with 10 bases in between. This CDR3 is 13 amino acids long.

This CDR3 reads CASSLGSGRTGEPQYF. The CDR3 region has the DNA TGTGCCAGCAGCTTAGGGTCCGGGAGGACCGGGGAGCCCCAGTACTTC. This chain joins TRBV7-9 and TRBJ2-5; 7 bases agree with TRBD2. CDR3 length equals 16 residues. With V trimmed by 1 base and J by 9 bases, 14 bases remained unmatched. Per germline, CDR1 SEHNR and CDR2 FQNEAQ (reference sequence).

The CDR3 reads CSDLRGETQYF. In DNA, the CDR3 is TGCAGTGATTTGCGGGGGGAGACCCAGTACTTC. The J gene is TRBJ2-5, the V gene TRBV20-1; 7 positions agree with TRBD2. From germline, CDR1 is DFQATT and CDR2 SNEGSKA (reference sequence). The CDR3 has 11 amino acids. V gave up 7 bases and J gave up 5 bases; unmatched junction bases: 4.

V is TRBV10-3 and J is TRBJ1-2, with a tentative D call TRBD1 (5 bases). From germline, CDR1 is ENHRY and CDR2 SYGVKD. The CDR3 contains 14 residues. Trimming cost V 0 bases and J 7 bases, with 12 bases left between them. CDR3 in amino acids: CAISESRGVAGYTF. For the CDR3, the DNA is TGTGCCATCAGTGAGTCAAGGGGAGTGGCTGGCTACACCTTC.

This clonotype was counted ten times or more. The chain uses TRBV12-3 or TRBV12-4 and TRBJ2-5, with no clear D. The CDR3 sequence is 13 residues long. The V and J ends lost 5 bases and 1 base respectively, with 8 bases between them. CDR3 sequence reads: CASSRSPQETQYF. DNA of the CDR3: TGTGCCAGCAGTCGCAGCCCCCAAGAGACCCAGTACTTC.

J is TRBJ2-2 and V is TRBV2; tentative D call: TRBD2 (6 bases). The length of the CDR3 is 16 residues. Looked up from germline, CDR1 is SNHLY and CDR2 is FYNNEI. Trimming stripped 7 bases from V and 3 bases from J, with 18 bases between. The CDR3 region is CASKAIITSYTGELFF. The CDR3 region has the DNA TGTGCCAGCAAGGCCATTATTACTAGCTACACCGGGGAGCTGTTTTTT.

The J gene is TRBJ1-3, the V gene TRBV20-1; D is undetermined. There are 14 residues in the CDR3. Germline CDR1 is DFQATT and CDR2 is SNEGSKA (reference sequence). V lost 6 bases and J 8 bases, leaving 20 bases between the germline ends. The CDR3 sequence: CSAPDGIYGYTIYF. The DNA for the CDR3 is TGCAGTGCCCCGGACGGGATCTATGGCTACACCATATATTTT.

This clonotype was recorded at least ten times. The rearrangement uses TRBV24-1 and TRBJ2-1, with no clear D. CDR3 size: 16 residues. CDR1 and CDR2 from the germline V gene are KGHDR and SFDVKD. V was cut by 5 bases and J by 0 bases, with 13 bases left in between. CDR3 sequence reads: CATSGFAADSYNEQFF. The CDR3, as DNA: TGTGCCACCAGTGGTTTCGCGGCCGACTCCTACAATGAGCAGTTCTTC.

This clonotype was observed at least ten times. The J gene is TRBJ1-2, the V gene TRBV7-2; the D gene is possibly TRBD1 (5 bases). Germline lookup yields CDR1 SGHTA and CDR2 FQGNSA. V lost 6 bases to trimming and J lost 8 bases, with 13 bases between them. The CDR3 has 12 amino acids. This chain's CDR3 is CASSLPGRGYTF. Here the CDR3 DNA reads TGTGCCAGCAGTCTTCCGGGGCGAGGCTACACCTTC.

This clonotype was observed many times. The chain recombines TRBV4-1 with TRBJ1-5; D ambiguous. Trimming left V 0 bases short and J 4 bases short, with 10 bases between. Germline lookup yields CDR1 MGHRA and CDR2 YSYEKL. The CDR3 spans 15 residues. The CDR3 DNA reads as TGCGCCAGCAGCCAAGAAGGCAGATTGAATCAGCCCCAGCATTTT. Residues: CASSQEGRLNQPQHF.

This clonotype was seen repeatedly, ten times or more. V usage is TRBV4-1 and J usage is TRBJ2-2; no clear D gene. The ends were cut back, 3 bases at V and 11 bases at J, with 7 bases in the middle. The CDR3 loop spans 11 amino acids. Germline CDR1 MGHRA, CDR2 YSYEKL. CDR3 in DNA: TGCGCCAGCAGCCAGGTCACCGAGCTGTTTTTT. Residues: CASSQVTELFF.

The rearrangement uses TRBV11-1 and TRBJ1-1, with D unresolved. V was shortened by 4 bases and J by 5 bases, with 11 bases between the two germline ends. Germline loops: CDR1 SGHAT, CDR2 FQDESV (reference sequence). CDR3 length equals 13 residues. CDR3 nucleotides: TGTGCCAGCAGCTCCGGGTTAAGGACTGAAGCTTTCTTT. Its translation is CASSSGLRTEAFF.

This clonotype was detected ten times or more. V usage is TRBV10-3 and J usage is TRBJ2-7; unclear D gene. The CDR3 spans 15 residues. V lost 2 bases to trimming and J lost 1 base, with 12 bases between them. Germline loops: CDR1 ENHRY, CDR2 SYGVKD. CDR3 sequence (DNA): TGTGCCATCAGTGAGGTGGCAGGTATTTCCTACGAGCAGTACTTC. Its protein product is CAISEVAGISYEQYF.

The chain has TRBV6-2 or TRBV6-3 and TRBJ1-1; D unresolved. The CDR3 is 11 residues long. Between the trimmed V and J ends, which lost 3 bases and 10 bases, there was a span of 9 bases. CDR1 is MNHEY and CDR2 is SVGEGT in the germline V gene. CDR3 protein: CASSYKGGAFF. DNA for the CDR3: TGTGCCAGCAGTTATAAGGGCGGAGCTTTCTTT.

J is TRBJ2-5 and V is TRBV2; 7 bases are shared with TRBD1. Germline CDR1 SNHLY, CDR2 FYNNEI. This CDR3 contains 15 residues. The V segment lost 6 bases and the J segment 2 bases; nucleotides outside the gene matches: 9. CDR3 sequence: CASRPQGTTQETQYF. The DNA of the CDR3 is TGTGCCAGCAGACCACAGGGGACAACACAAGAGACCCAGTACTTC. The full variable domain, in which reference TRBV2 and TRBJ2-5 provide the parts outside the CDR3, is EPEVTQTPSHQVTQMGQEVILRCVPISNHLYFYWYRQILGQKVEFLVSFYNNEISEKSEIFDDQFSVERPDGSNFTLKIRSTKLEDSAMYFCASRPQGTTQETQYFGPGTRLLVL.

This clonotype was counted a few times. The CDR3 does not end in the conserved phenylalanine or tryptophan, so this is likely a read error. The DNA is left out, because the CDR3 cannot be placed on it with certainty; the CDR3 is given as TCRdb lists it. V usage is TRBV14 and J usage is TRBJ1-1. The CDR3 has 8 residues if both end residues are counted. Germline-derived CDR1 and CDR2 are SGHDN and FVKESK. The CDR3 loop reads CASSQGTY.

The rearrangement links TRBV7-2 to TRBJ2-2, with D possibly TRBD2 on 5 matching bases. This CDR3 has 18 amino acids. With 2 bases removed from V and 0 bases from J, the gap between germline ends came to 16 bases. The germline V gene has CDR1 SGHTA and CDR2 FQGNSA. CDR3 sequence: CASSLSGPGPTNTGELFF. The CDR3 nucleotides read TGTGCCAGCAGCTTAAGCGGCCCGGGTCCCACGAACACCGGGGAGCTGTTTTTT.